This T cell receptor (beta chain) was found in a study of T cell repertoires in aging, cancer and after chemotherapy. Across the study: Over several months to years, re-sampled healthy donor repertoires clearly shared clones. Study-wide points: Healthy donors lost TCR diversity with age mainly through richness, cancer patients through richness and evenness. Median generation probability rose over the chemotherapy interval in each cancer cohort, suggesting rebound thymic output.

A mixed TRB-A/B primer pool amplified rearranged TRB by multiplex touch-down PCR. Each CDR3 protein is one row after TCRdb ran MiXCR on the multiplex PCR reads. Among 9,900 or so distinct CDR3 sequences listed, less than 30% were seen once. This clonotype was observed a handful of times. The antigen remains undetermined. Trimming at V came to 5 bases and at J to 1 base, leaving 8 bases not matched to a gene. CDR1 is MDHEN, CDR2 SYDVKM, per germline. The length of the CDR3 is 15 residues. Peripheral blood genomic DNA, not sorted cells or RNA, was the template. The chain employs TRBV28 and TRBJ2-7, with 7 positions matching TRBD1. The TCR sequence derives from a human donor in good health. The sequencing input was blood. CDR3 sequence: CASSEPPGQSYEQYF. The DNA of the CDR3 is TGTGCCAGCAGTGAACCCCCGGGACAGTCCTACGAGCAGTACTTC. Based on the CDR3 plus reference TRBV28 and TRBJ2-7, the full variable domain is DVKVTQSSRYLVKRTGEKVFLECVQDMDHENMFWYRQDPGLGLRLIYFSYDVKMKEKGDIPEGYSVSREKKERFSLILESASTNQTSMYLCASSEPPGQSYEQYFGPGTRLTVT.